A single sample is the source of the 10 T cell receptor beta chains below, sequenced in a study of a mutant IDH1 vaccine in newly diagnosed glioma. Noted time point: week 5, during vaccination. It was 300 ug of mutant IDH1 20-mer peptide that made up each vaccine dose, given with topical imiquimod. For these receptors, no antigen is known. The repertoire was sequenced with immunoSEQ multiplex PCR; TCRdb's copy has only in-frame clones and lacks some. The sample has about 36,000 clones; 75% to 85% are singletons. Sequencing used PBMCs, obtained from a glioma patient whose treatment included an IDH1 peptide vaccine. These receptors all come from a man in his fifties or sixties with glioma.

The table lists this clone with a count of one. The rearrangement uses TRBV4-2 and TRBJ1-1; a possible D gene is TRBD1 (5 bases). Per the germline V gene, CDR1 is LGHNA and CDR2 is YNFKEQ. The CDR3 consists of 16 residues. Trimming left V 0 bases short and J 7 bases short, with 18 bases between. The CDR3 is CASSQDFSRGFGEAFF. CDR3 DNA sequence: TGTGCCAGCAGCCAAGATTTCTCGAGGGGTTTTGGTGAAGCTTTCTTT.

The rearrangement links TRBV15 to TRBJ2-2; D possibly uses TRBD1 or TRBD2 (5 bases each). The V gene lost 0 bases and the J gene lost 3 bases, with 8 bases spanning the gap. In germline, CDR1 is LNHNV, CDR2 YYDKDF (reference sequence). There are 15 residues in the CDR3. The chain's CDR3 is CATSREGTDTGELFF. The DNA of the CDR3 is TGTGCCACCAGCAGAGAAGGGACGGACACCGGGGAGCTGTTTTTT. Full variable domain (outside the CDR3, taken from reference TRBV15 and TRBJ2-2): DAMVIQNPRYQVTQFGKPVTLSCSQTLNHNVMYWYQQKSSQAPKLLFHYYDKDFNNEADTPDNFQSRRPNTSFCFLDIRSPGLGDTAMYLCATSREGTDTGELFFGEGSRLTVL.

A few counts support this clone. V usage is TRBV20-1 and J usage is TRBJ2-7, with D perhaps TRBD1 (5 bases). This CDR3 has 11 amino acids. Per germline, CDR1 DFQATT and CDR2 SNEGSKA (reference sequence). The V gene lost 5 bases and the J gene lost 5 bases, with 10 bases spanning the gap. DNA for the CDR3: TGCAGTGCTCAGCAGGGCAACGAGCAGTACTTC. Its protein product is CSAQQGNEQYF.

The chain recombines TRBV14 with TRBJ2-7; maybe TRBD1 (6 bases). The CDR3 has 18 amino acids. V was cut by 3 bases and J by 0 bases, with 21 bases left in between. From germline, CDR1 is SGHDN and CDR2 FVKESK. CDR3 amino acids: CASSHWTVGQPSSYEQYF. CDR3 nucleotides: TGTGCCAGCAGCCACTGGACAGTTGGACAGCCGAGCTCCTACGAGCAGTACTTC. Full variable domain (rest looked up from reference TRBV14 and TRBJ2-7): EAGVTQFPSHSVIEKGQTVTLRCDPISGHDNLYWYRRVMGKEIKFLLHFVKESKQDESGMPNNRFLAERTGGTYSTLKVQPAELEDSGVYFCASSHWTVGQPSSYEQYFGPGTRLTVT.

This clone has just a few counts. V usage is TRBV28 and J usage is TRBJ2-3; 12 bases are a match to TRBD2. The CDR3 runs 15 residues. Looked up from germline, CDR1 is MDHEN and CDR2 is SYDVKM. The junction had 1 base not matched to a gene; V was cut back by 4 bases and J by 2 bases. CDR3 nucleotide sequence: TGTGCCAGCAGTTCTAGCGGGAGGGCCACAGATACGCAGTATTTT. Protein sequence: CASSSSGRATDTQYF.

The chain recombines TRBV11-2 with TRBJ2-3, with a possible D match to TRBD1 (5 bases). Germline V lookup: CDR1 SGHAT, CDR2 FQNNGV. Deletions cut 4 bases from V and 10 bases from J, with 12 bases between. The CDR3 is 12 amino acids. The CDR3 DNA sequence: TGTGCCAGCAGCTCTCAGGGAAAGGCGCAGTATTTT. Amino acid sequence: CASSSQGKAQYF.

The chain couples TRBV27 to TRBJ1-2; perhaps TRBD1 as D (6 bases). The germline gives CDR1 MNHEY, CDR2 SMNVEV (reference sequence). With 3 bases removed from V and 4 bases from J, the gap between germline ends came to 12 bases. This CDR3 spans 14 amino acids. The CDR3 DNA is TGTGCCAGCAGTTTTTCGGGGGCTTCCTATGGCTACACCTTC. Amino acid sequence: CASSFSGASYGYTF.

This clone was seen only a few times. The chain combines TRBV19 with TRBJ1-2; D not certain. Germline V gene lookup returns CDR1 LNHDA and CDR2 SQIVND (reference sequence). This CDR3 region has 13 residues. V was cut by 7 bases and J by 0 bases, with 9 bases left in between. DNA of the CDR3: TGTGCCAGTAAGCGGCAGGCTAACTATGGCTACACCTTC. Residues: CASKRQANYGYTF.

The rearrangement links TRBV5-1 to TRBJ2-1; 10 bases are a match to TRBD1. This CDR3 spans 15 amino acids. V gave up 7 bases and J gave up 7 bases; unmatched junction bases: 11. CDR1 and CDR2 (germline): SGHRS, YFSETQ. DNA of the CDR3: TGCGCCAGCTGTCTGGTAGGGACAGGGGAAAATGAGCAGTTCTTC. Translation: CASCLVGTGENEQFF.

The J gene is TRBJ2-2, the V gene TRBV7-9; D remains unclear. Trimming left V 7 bases short and J 5 bases short, with 14 bases between. Per the germline V gene, CDR1 is SEHNR and CDR2 is FQNEAQ (reference sequence). The CDR3 runs to 14 residues. The CDR3 bases are TGTGCCAGCACGATCTGGGGTAAAACCGGGGAGCTGTTTTTT. Translated: CASTIWGKTGELFF. The variable domain in full, with the rest retrieved from reference TRBV7-9 and TRBJ2-2, is DTGVSQNPRHKITKRGQNVTFRCDPISEHNRLYWYRQTLGQGPEFLTYFQNEAQLEKSRLLSDRFSAERPKGSFSTLEIQRTEQGDSAMYLCASTIWGKTGELFFGEGSRLTVL.